This T cell receptor beta chain was obtained from a study of T cells in women clearing cervical HPV infection. Study-wide context: Case blood was drawn a median around 140 days after lesion detection.

TCR beta CDR3 amplified by multiplex PCR from roughly 1,100 ng genomic DNA. Clones were read by immunoSEQ multiplex PCR, and TCRdb kept only the in-frame ones, dropping some. Recorded for this sample: fewer than 25,000 clones. Sequencing used blood buffy coat. The receptor's source is a woman between 18 and 70 years old with a cervical HPV16 infection that either progressed to CIN3+ or cleared (not recorded which).

The CDR3 sequence: CASSLRGLNTEAFF. CDR3 bases read: TGCGCCAGCAGCTTGCGAGGGCTGAACACTGAA. The chain carries TRBV5-1 and TRBJ1-1; no definite D call. Read sequence stops 3 residues before the CDR3 end, and the germline J gene provides the missing end. Trimming removed 1 base from V and 0 bases from J, with 7 bases in between. In germline, CDR1 is SGHRS, CDR2 YFSETQ. There are 14 residues in the CDR3.